The TCR beta chain under discussion was sequenced for a study of T-cell reconstitution after alpha-beta-depleted transplantation in children (dated by TCRdb to the mid-2010s). Turning to the overall study: Using TCR repertoire profiling, the study quantitatively followed how T-cell immune reconstitution unfolded in children after TCRalphabeta/CD19-depleted allogeneic hematopoietic cell transplantation.

To prepare the library, PCR was applied. The sequencer was an Illumina HiSeq 2500. TCR libraries were prepared with molecular barcoding, using unique molecular identifiers to normalize TCRbeta repertoire quantification. TCRdb ran its own pipeline on the public reads, namely fastp trimming at Q25 and MiXCR clone calling, and kept in-frame beta chains. CDR3 protein sequences are deduplicated, and each keeps its most common genes and DNA. For this sample there are hundreds of thousands of distinct CDR3 sequences; under 15% appear just once. The top ten hold 2.2% of the sample. The treatment or condition label here, explained by the study, means: allogeneic hematopoietic cell transplantation with graft depleted of TCRalphabeta T cells and CD19 B cells. The transplant recipients were children given TCRalphabeta/CD19-depleted allogeneic hematopoietic cell grafts. This clonotype was observed at least ten times. Which antigen it targets is not known. No much larger clone is present one base from it, and per-base qualities are unavailable.

The CDR3 covers 14 residues, taking in both the cysteine and the phenylalanine. The retained sequence is limited to the CDR3, 42 bases, with the frame set at the first base. Sequences SQVTM (CDR1) and ANQGSEA (CDR2) are obtained from the germline V gene. Deletion took 6 bases off V and 3 bases off J, with a span of 15 bases between the germline ends. The investigation overall reported the following: The apparently early alphabetaT-cell count recovery about two months after transplant was reportedly dependent on only several hundred rapidly expanded clones derived from non-depleted graft cells. Over the following months the frequencies of hyperexpanded clones went down, and after one year T-cell counts and TCRbeta diversity were mostly credited to newly produced T cells. The high TCRbeta diversity at day 60 in some patients was ascribed to recipient T cells and intrathymic progenitors that had survived conditioning.

The chain is assembled from TRBV29-1 and TRBJ2-1, with the D gene call left open. Specimen: PBMCs, mostly from graft donor cells, collected 360 days after TCRalphabeta/CD19-depleted stem cell transplant. The TCR sequence derives from a male patient younger than 18 who had a stem cell transplant for acute myeloid leukemia, so the T cells may come from the graft donor. CDR3 protein: CSVSRLQDYNEQFF. The nucleotide sequence is given as TGCAGCGTGTCCCGACTCCAGGACTACAATGAGCAGTTCTTC.